Presented here are 29 T cell receptor beta chains from one specimen sequenced in a study of T cell repertoires in cytomegalovirus infection. TCRdb re-called the reads with MiXCR, one entry per CDR3 protein. This table holds around 740,000 distinct CDR3 sequences, 35% to 45% found once. Sample: PBMCs. The receptors stem from a human donor in good health (CMV status not recorded). Some clones in this sample may be carry-over from other donors' samples.

The rearrangement links TRBV6-2 or TRBV6-3 to TRBJ2-6; TRBD2 aligns across 7 bases. This CDR3 contains 16 residues. Trimming took 2 bases from V and 2 from J; bases not matched to a gene: 3. The germline gives CDR1 MNHEY, CDR2 SVGEGT. The CDR3 DNA follows: TGTGCCAGCAGTTACCCCGCGGGGGCTGGGGCCAACGTCCTGACTTTC. Its translation: CASSYPAGAGANVLTF.

V is TRBV2 and J is TRBJ1-1; D gene ambiguous. Trimming left V 8 bases short and J 5 bases short, with 15 bases between. CDR3 length: 13 residues. CDR1 and CDR2 (germline): SNHLY, FYNNEI. The CDR3 bases are TGTGCCAGCCCCCGAGGCTCGTTGACTGAAGCTTTCTTT. This translates into CASPRGSLTEAFF.

The V and J genes are TRBV5-1 and TRBJ2-3, with no clear D. Trimming left V 7 bases short and J 4 bases short, with 10 bases between. Germline loops: CDR1 SGHRS, CDR2 YFSETQ. The CDR3 has 12 residues. CDR3 loop: CASQKTADTQYF. The CDR3 coding sequence is TGCGCCAGCCAGAAGACGGCAGATACGCAGTATTTT.

Worth noting for this clonotype: The final CDR3 position lacks the conserved phenylalanine or tryptophan, pointing to a likely read error. The V gene is TRBV6-5, the J gene TRBJ1-1; 9 bases are a match to TRBD1. The CDR3 has 15 amino acids. Germline-derived CDR1 and CDR2 are MNHEY and SVGAGI. The V segment lost 5 bases and the J segment 0 bases; nucleotides outside the gene matches: 4. The CDR3 region has the DNA TGTGCCAGCAGTACCCGACAGGGGGTGAACACTGAAGCTTTCTTG. It encodes CASSTRQGVNTEAFL.

This clonotype was recorded a few times. The rearrangement joins TRBV19 to TRBJ2-1; D is unclear. V lost 7 bases, J lost 1 base, and 11 bases lay in between. The CDR3 contains 14 residues. The germline CDR1 and CDR2 sequences are LNHDA and SQIVND (reference sequence). The CDR3, as DNA: TGTGCCAGTAAGGTTCTAGGGTCCTACAATGAGCAGTTCTTC. This sequence encodes CASKVLGSYNEQFF.

Here the CDR3 reads CAISVSDLNTEAFF. The CDR3 DNA sequence: TGTGCCATCAGTGTGTCAGACCTGAACACTGAAGCTTTCTTT. The chain carries TRBV10-3 and TRBJ1-1; D remains ambiguous. Germline values: CDR1 ENHRY, CDR2 SYGVKD. This CDR3 is 14 amino acids long. Trimming removed 4 bases from V and 0 bases from J, with 9 bases in between.

The chain is built from TRBV28 and TRBJ2-5; TRBD2 might be the D (5 bases). This CDR3 region has 15 residues. V lost 7 bases to trimming and J lost 0 bases, with 15 bases between them. Looked up from germline, CDR1 is MDHEN and CDR2 is SYDVKM. The CDR3 reads CASTPLTGDQETQYF. CDR3 nucleotides: TGTGCCAGCACCCCGCTAACCGGGGACCAAGAGACCCAGTACTTC.

The rearrangement links TRBV20-1 to TRBJ2-5; 14 bases map to TRBD2. Per germline, CDR1 DFQATT and CDR2 SNEGSKA (reference sequence). The junction had 4 bases not matched to a gene; V was cut back by 5 bases and J by 5 bases. This CDR3 region has 14 residues. The CDR3 DNA sequence: TGCAGTGCTCGACTAGCGGGGGGGAAGGAGACCCAGTACTTC. Its translation: CSARLAGGKETQYF.

The V call is TRBV28, the J call TRBJ2-5; 11 bases are shared with TRBD2. CDR3 size: 16 residues. Germline CDR1 is MDHEN and CDR2 is SYDVKM. V lost 3 bases and J lost 10; bases outside the gene matches: 13. CDR3 in DNA: TGTGCCAGCAGTTTCGGGGCTAGCGGGAGGTATCGTAACCAGTACTTC. This sequence encodes CASSFGASGRYRNQYF.

This clonotype was found a few times. CDR3 DNA sequence: TGTGCCAGCAGTGGGACAGTTGTGGCCGAGCAGTACTTC. Translation: CASSGTVVAEQYF. The genes are TRBV6-1 and TRBJ2-7, with a tentative D call TRBD1 (6 bases). Germline lookup yields CDR1 MNHNS and CDR2 SASEGT. There are 13 residues in the CDR3. V gave up 4 bases and J gave up 6 bases, with 13 bases separating them.

This clonotype was counted only a few times. The V and J genes are TRBV29-1 and TRBJ2-5, with unresolved D. Germline CDR1 is SQVTM and CDR2 is ANQGSEA. The V and J ends lost 0 bases and 5 bases respectively, with 13 bases between them. The CDR3 spans 14 residues. The CDR3 DNA follows: TGCAGCGTTGAAGATCTAAGGGCGGCGGAGACCCAGTACTTC. Its protein is CSVEDLRAAETQYF.

CDR3 in amino acids: CATRDRNNEQFF. The DNA for the CDR3 is TGTGCCACCCGGGACAGAAACAATGAGCAGTTCTTC. This chain links TRBV7-4 with TRBJ2-1; TRBD1 aligns across 7 bases. The junction had 5 bases not matched to a gene; V was cut back by 10 bases and J by 5 bases. In germline, CDR1 is SGHVT, CDR2 SQSDAQ. CDR3 size: 12 residues.

The genes are TRBV28 and TRBJ2-1, with TRBD2 as a possible D gene (6 bases). Trimming stripped 8 bases from V and 4 bases from J, with 27 bases between. The length of the CDR3 is 18 residues. The V gene's germline CDR1 is MDHEN and CDR2 SYDVKM. The CDR3, as DNA: TGTGCCAGCGAATCCCCTAGCGACATTCATTCCCTTTACAATGAGCAGTTCTTC. Its translation: CASESPSDIHSLYNEQFF.

The chain joins TRBV19 to TRBJ2-2; D could derive from TRBD1 or TRBD2 (7 bases each). Looked up from germline, CDR1 is LNHDA and CDR2 is SQIVND (reference sequence). The CDR3 runs 15 residues. V was clipped by 3 bases and J by 6 bases, with 14 bases between them. The chain's CDR3 is CASSIVQGGAGELFF. CDR3 nucleotides: TGTGCCAGTAGTATCGTTCAGGGGGGGGCCGGGGAGCTGTTTTTT. Combining the CDR3 with reference TRBV19 and TRBJ2-2 gives the whole variable domain DGGITQSPKYLFRKEGQNVTLSCEQNLNHDAMYWYRQDPGQGLRLIYYSQIVNDFQKGDIAEGYSVSREKKESFPLTVTSAQKNPTAFYLCASSIVQGGAGELFFGEGSRLTVL.

This sequence joins TRBV7-2 and TRBJ1-6; tentatively, D is TRBD1 (6 bases). Trimming pared 4 bases from V and 3 bases from J, leaving 13 bases between. CDR1 is SGHTA and CDR2 is FQGNSA in the germline V gene. The CDR3 has 16 amino acids. The CDR3 loop reads CASSSRTVSYNSPLHF. CDR3 nucleotide sequence: TGTGCCAGCAGCTCTCGGACAGTAAGCTATAATTCACCCCTCCACTTT.

The genes are TRBV6-5 and TRBJ1-1; tentatively, D is TRBD1 (5 bases). Germline values: CDR1 MNHEY, CDR2 SVGAGI. V was pared by 2 bases and J by 8 bases, with 15 bases between. The CDR3 loop spans 14 amino acids. For the CDR3, the DNA is TGTGCCAGCAGTTACGGTATGGGGGTATCCGAAGCTTTCTTT. The encoded protein is CASSYGMGVSEAFF.

This clonotype was found a few times. V and J are TRBV10-3 and TRBJ2-3; D gene ambiguous. Looked up from germline, CDR1 is ENHRY and CDR2 is SYGVKD. The CDR3 is 15 residues long. V lost 2 bases, J lost 1 base, and 10 bases lay in between. The CDR3 is CAISEGPTGTDTQYF. The DNA of the CDR3 is TGTGCCATCAGTGAGGGGCCTACTGGCACAGATACGCAGTATTTT.

This clonotype came up a few times. The chain's CDR3 is CASSWGSQGNQPQHF. Written as DNA, the CDR3 is TGTGCCAGCAGTTGGGGGTCACAGGGGAATCAGCCCCAGCATTTT. The V gene is TRBV6-6, the J gene TRBJ1-5, with TRBD1 matching 7 bases. The CDR3 covers 15 residues. V gave up 4 bases and J gave up 4 bases; unmatched junction bases: 7. Germline loops: CDR1 MNHNY, CDR2 SVGAGI (reference sequence).

This clonotype was counted only a few times. The genes are TRBV24-1 and TRBJ1-1, with D unclear. The length of the CDR3 is 13 residues. The germline gives CDR1 KGHDR, CDR2 SFDVKD. Trimming stripped 4 bases from V and 10 bases from J, with 15 bases between. CDR3 sequence reads: CATSDPGGLRAFF. The CDR3 nucleotides read TGTGCCACCAGTGACCCGGGAGGGTTAAGAGCTTTCTTT.

CDR3 loop: CATSVSGRNTGELFF. The CDR3 coding sequence is TGTGCCACCAGTGTGTCGGGGAGAAACACCGGGGAGCTGTTTTTT. The chain carries TRBV24-1 and TRBJ2-2, with D possibly matching TRBD2 (5 bases). In germline, CDR1 is KGHDR, CDR2 SFDVKD. The CDR3 consists of 15 residues. The V end lost 5 bases, the J end lost 2 bases, and 11 bases lay between the germline ends.

This rearrangement joins TRBV4-1 to TRBJ2-1, with D unresolved. The V end lost 2 bases, the J end lost 4 bases, and 27 bases lay between the germline ends. The CDR3 contains 20 residues. In germline, CDR1 is MGHRA, CDR2 YSYEKL. This chain's CDR3 is CASSQRPRDHPPLLYNEQFF. In nucleotides, the CDR3 is TGCGCCAGCAGCCAAAGGCCAAGGGATCATCCACCCCTCCTTTACAATGAGCAGTTCTTC.

This clonotype was counted once. The chain carries TRBV29-1 and TRBJ2-1; D might be TRBD1 (5 bases). Per germline, CDR1 SQVTM and CDR2 ANQGSEA. The CDR3 is made up of 12 amino acids. V was shortened by 3 bases and J by 5 bases, with 8 bases between the two germline ends. CDR3 nucleotide sequence: TGCAGCGTTGAGGGGCAGAACAATGAGCAGTTCTTC. Amino acid sequence: CSVEGQNNEQFF.

V is TRBV6-4 and J is TRBJ2-3, with TRBD2 matching 12 bases. The ends lost 6 bases at V and 5 bases at J; junction bases unmatched: 12. The CDR3 has 17 residues. Germline CDR1 reads MRHNA; CDR2 reads SNTAGT. The CDR3 DNA reads as TGTGCCAGCAGCGAACAGACTAGCGGGAGTCGTCGAGATACGCAGTATTTT. This encodes CASSEQTSGSRRDTQYF.

The chain is built from TRBV2 and TRBJ2-1; TRBD2 might be the D (6 bases). Germline V gene sequence: CDR1 SNHLY, CDR2 FYNNEI. Trimming removed 2 bases from V and 0 bases from J, with 8 bases in between. This CDR3 contains 15 residues. The CDR3 region is CASSESTSSYNEQFF. The DNA of the CDR3 is TGTGCCAGCAGTGAATCGACTAGCTCCTACAATGAGCAGTTCTTC.

Many counts were recorded for this clonotype. The rearrangement uses TRBV7-2 and TRBJ1-6; tentatively, D is TRBD1 (5 bases). The CDR3 totals 17 residues. With 5 bases removed from V and 4 bases from J, the gap between germline ends came to 18 bases. CDR1 is SGHTA and CDR2 is FQGNSA in the germline V gene. Here the CDR3 reads CASSPRRDGIYNSPLHF. The CDR3 DNA reads as TGTGCCAGCAGCCCCCGCCGGGACGGAATTTATAATTCACCCCTCCACTTT.

In this sample, this clonotype turned up a few times. One end of the junction does not line up with germline, which may come from a read error. This sequence joins TRBV5-3 and TRBJ2-5, with 8 bases that match TRBD1. TRBV5-3 is an ORF, with its function uncertain. This CDR3 has 14 residues. CDR3 DNA sequence: TGTGCCAGCAGCTTTAGGACAGGGCCAGAGACCCAGTACTTC. This encodes CASSFRTGPETQYF.

This sequence joins TRBV7-9 and TRBJ2-7; 12 nucleotides match TRBD2. Unmatched junction bases numbered 5, after V lost 5 bases and J lost 3 bases. This CDR3 contains 15 residues. Germline lookup yields CDR1 SEHNR and CDR2 FQNEAQ (reference sequence). The CDR3 nucleotides are TGTGCCAGCAGCGCACTAGCGGGAGGCGACTACGAGCAGTACTTC. This codes for CASSALAGGDYEQYF.

The J gene is TRBJ1-1, the V gene TRBV29-1; D possibly corresponds to TRBD1 (5 bases). The CDR3 length is 17 residues. Trimming pared 0 bases from V and 0 bases from J, leaving 17 bases between. Germline V lookup: CDR1 SQVTM, CDR2 ANQGSEA. CDR3: CSVEDLLRGVMNTEAFF. CDR3 nucleotides: TGCAGCGTTGAAGATCTATTACGAGGGGTTATGAACACTGAAGCTTTCTTT.

On this clonotype itself: A read error is likely, as this CDR3 ends without the conserved phenylalanine or tryptophan. The chain joins TRBV20-1 to TRBJ2-7; D may correspond to TRBD1 or TRBD2 (7 bases each). The CDR3 is made up of 13 amino acids. V was shortened by 8 bases and J by 2 bases, with 16 bases between the two germline ends. Looked up from germline, CDR1 is DFQATT and CDR2 is SNEGSKA (reference sequence). The DNA of the CDR3 is TGCAGTCCGAAGCGGGACAGCCCCTACGAGCAGTACTTA. Amino acid sequence: CSPKRDSPYEQYL.